Listed below are T cell receptor beta chains from one sample, sequenced in a study of cytomegalovirus exposure and HLA in healthy donors. The assay was immunoSEQ multiplex PCR, and TCRdb's table has in-frame clones only and misses some. The sample yields over 200,000 clones, approximately 82% seen once. Sequencing used PBMCs. These receptor sequences come from a woman between 18 and 29 years old in good health and CMV-seronegative. Each CDR3 is given with its conserved first and last residue. Each record gives: CDR3 length, D gene, clone size, J gene, V gene, CDR3 DNA, CDR3 protein. The D gene is left open where the match is weak. Clone size, where shown, is once, few, many, or a class for clones that have expanded.

14 | NA | NA | TRBJ1-6 | TRBV5-4 | TGTGCCAGCAGCTTGGAGGGTTTGGCCTCACCCCTCCACTTT | CASSLEGLASPLHF
12 | NA | NA | TRBJ1-4 | TRBV18 | TGTGCCAGCTCACCATCCACTGAAAAACTGTTTTTT | CASSPSTEKLFF
15 | TRBD2 | once | TRBJ2-5 | TRBV18 | TGTGCCAGCTCACCCCAACTAGCGGGGGAAGAGACCCAGTACTTC | CASSPQLAGEETQYF
14 | NA | once | TRBJ2-7 | TRBV27 | TGTGCCAGCGGCCGTCGGCACCCTCCTTACGAGCAGTACTTC | CASGRRHPPYEQYF
18 | TRBD1 | NA | TRBJ2-1 | TRBV5-1 | TGCGCCAGCAGCTTGGGGGACAGGGTCGTTTTCTCCTACAATGAGCAGTTCTTC | CASSLGDRVVFSYNEQFF
15 | TRBD2 | NA | TRBJ2-3 | TRBV19 | TGTGCCAGTAGTAGGTCGGCGGGGGGAGAGGATACGCAGTATTTT | CASSRSAGGEDTQYF
14 | TRBD1 | NA | TRBJ2-1 | TRBV29-1 | TGCAGCGTCGCCACAGGGGCCCTAGTGAATGAGCAGTTCTTC | CSVATGALVNEQFF
16 | NA | NA | TRBJ2-1 | TRBV11-2 | TGTGCCAGCAGACAACCAGGGCGACACGCCTACAATGAGCAGTTCTTC | CASRQPGRHAYNEQFF
15 | NA | NA | TRBJ1-1 | TRBV2 | TGTGCCAGCAGTCTCAGAGGGGTGGTGAACACTGAAGCTTTCTTT | CASSLRGVVNTEAFF
16 | NA | NA | TRBJ1-2 | TRBV12-5 | TGTGCTAGTGGTTTCTCTAATGGAAATTTCAACTATGGCTACACCTTC | CASGFSNGNFNYGYTF
15 | NA | NA | TRBJ2-2 | TRBV27 | TGTGCCAGCAGTTTTTACAGGGATGAATCCGGGGAGCTGTTTTTT | CASSFYRDESGELFF
12 | NA | many | TRBJ1-1 | TRBV2 | TGTGCCAGCAGAGCGAACAGGGTTGAAACTTTCTTT | CASRANRVETFF
14 | NA | NA | TRBJ1-1 | TRBV5-1 | TGCGCCAGCAGCTGGGGACTCCAGAACACTGAAGCTTTCTTT | CASSWGLQNTEAFF
15 | NA | NA | TRBJ2-1 | TRBV6-1 | TGTGCCAGCAGTGAAGCTGTGAGCTCCTACAATGAGCAGTTCTTC | CASSEAVSSYNEQFF
15 | NA | NA | TRBJ2-3 | TRBV14 | TGTGCCAGCAGCCAAGTCCAAACCTCGACAGATACGCAGTATTTT | CASSQVQTSTDTQYF
11 | NA | NA | TRBJ1-1 | TRBV6-5 | TGTGCCAGCTCTTCAAGGGGTGAAGCTTTCTTT | CASSSRGEAFF